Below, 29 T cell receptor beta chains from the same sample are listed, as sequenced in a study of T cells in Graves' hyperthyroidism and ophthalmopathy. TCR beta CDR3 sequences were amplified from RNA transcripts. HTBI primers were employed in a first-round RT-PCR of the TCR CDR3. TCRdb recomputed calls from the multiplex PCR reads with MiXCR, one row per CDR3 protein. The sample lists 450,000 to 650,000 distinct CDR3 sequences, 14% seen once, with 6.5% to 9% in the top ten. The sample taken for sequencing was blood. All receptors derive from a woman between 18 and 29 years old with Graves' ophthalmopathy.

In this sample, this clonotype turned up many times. CDR3 DNA: TGCAGTGCTATAATATCACTAGCGGCAGATACGCAGTATTTT. As protein: CSAIISLAADTQYF. This chain uses TRBV20-1 with TRBJ2-3; 8 bases map to TRBD2. Trimming took 4 bases from V and 4 from J; bases not matched to a gene: 7. The CDR3 consists of 14 residues. Germline values: CDR1 DFQATT, CDR2 SNEGSKA (reference sequence).

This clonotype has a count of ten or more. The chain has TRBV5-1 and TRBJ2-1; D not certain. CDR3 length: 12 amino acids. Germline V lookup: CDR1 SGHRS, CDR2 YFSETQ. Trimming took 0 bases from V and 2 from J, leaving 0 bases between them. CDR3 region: CASSLAYNEQFF. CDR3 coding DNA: TGCGCCAGCAGCTTGGCCTACAATGAGCAGTTCTTC.

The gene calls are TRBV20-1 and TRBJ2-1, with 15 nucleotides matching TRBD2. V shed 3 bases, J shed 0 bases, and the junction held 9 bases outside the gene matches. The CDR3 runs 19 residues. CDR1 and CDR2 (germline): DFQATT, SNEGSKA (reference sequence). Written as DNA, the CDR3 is TGCAGTGCTAGTGACCCGGGACTAGCGGGGGGAAGCTCCTACAATGAGCAGTTCTTC. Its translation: CSASDPGLAGGSSYNEQFF.

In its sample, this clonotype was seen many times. As DNA, the CDR3 is TGTGCCTGGAGTGTAGGACAGGGGGCTCCTGAAGCTTTCTTT. This translates into CAWSVGQGAPEAFF. This chain uses TRBV30 with TRBJ1-1, with 11 positions matching TRBD1. V lost 0 bases to trimming and J lost 6 bases; unmatched junction nucleotides: 3. This CDR3 comprises 14 residues. Germline CDR1 and CDR2: GTSNPN and SVGIG (reference sequence). The whole variable domain, remainder taken from reference TRBV30 and TRBJ1-1, is SQTIHQWPATLVQPVGSPLSLECTVEGTSNPNLYWYRQAAGRGLQLLFYSVGIGQISSEVPQNLSASRPQDRQFILSSKKLLLSDSGFYLCAWSVGQGAPEAFFGQGTRLTVV.

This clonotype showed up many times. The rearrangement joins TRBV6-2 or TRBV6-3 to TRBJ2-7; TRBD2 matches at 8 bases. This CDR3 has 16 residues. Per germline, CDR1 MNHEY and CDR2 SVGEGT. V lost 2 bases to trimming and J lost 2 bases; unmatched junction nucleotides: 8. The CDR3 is CASSYPLSGGTYEQYF. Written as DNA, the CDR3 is TGTGCCAGCAGTTACCCTTTAAGCGGGGGCACCTACGAGCAGTACTTC.

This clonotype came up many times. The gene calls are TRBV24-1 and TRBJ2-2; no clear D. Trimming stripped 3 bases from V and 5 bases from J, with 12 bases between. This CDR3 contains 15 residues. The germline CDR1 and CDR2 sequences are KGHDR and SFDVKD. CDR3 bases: TGTGCCACCAGTGATGATTACGGGCCAACCGGGGAGCTGTTTTTT. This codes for CATSDDYGPTGELFF.

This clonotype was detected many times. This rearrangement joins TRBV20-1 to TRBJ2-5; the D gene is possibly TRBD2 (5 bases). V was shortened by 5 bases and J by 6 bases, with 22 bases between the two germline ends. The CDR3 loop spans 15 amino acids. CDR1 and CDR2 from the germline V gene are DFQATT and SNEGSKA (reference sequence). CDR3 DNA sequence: TGCAGTGCTGTCCCGGGTATTGGGAGTTTCAAGACCCAGTACTTC. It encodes CSAVPGIGSFKTQYF.

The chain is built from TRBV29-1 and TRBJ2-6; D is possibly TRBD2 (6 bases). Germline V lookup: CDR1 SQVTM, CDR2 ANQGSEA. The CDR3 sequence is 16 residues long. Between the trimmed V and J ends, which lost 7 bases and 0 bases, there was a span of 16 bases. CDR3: CSAWGEDFSGANVLTF. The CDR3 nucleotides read TGCAGCGCCTGGGGGGAAGATTTCTCTGGGGCCAACGTCCTGACTTTC.

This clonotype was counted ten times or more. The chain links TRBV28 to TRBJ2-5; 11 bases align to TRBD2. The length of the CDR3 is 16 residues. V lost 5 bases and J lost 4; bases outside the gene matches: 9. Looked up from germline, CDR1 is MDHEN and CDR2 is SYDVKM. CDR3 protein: CASSPILAGVGETQYF. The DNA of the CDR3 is TGTGCCAGCAGTCCGATACTAGCGGGAGTTGGAGAGACCCAGTACTTC.

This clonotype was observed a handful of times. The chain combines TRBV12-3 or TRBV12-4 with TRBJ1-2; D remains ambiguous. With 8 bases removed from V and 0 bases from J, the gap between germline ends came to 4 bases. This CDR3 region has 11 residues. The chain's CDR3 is CASFTNYGYTF. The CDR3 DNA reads TGTGCCAGCTTTACTAACTATGGCTACACCTTC.

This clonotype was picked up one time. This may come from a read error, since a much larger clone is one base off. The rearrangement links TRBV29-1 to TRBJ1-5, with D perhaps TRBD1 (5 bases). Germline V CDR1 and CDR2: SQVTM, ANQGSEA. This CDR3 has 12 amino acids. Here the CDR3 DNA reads TGCAGCGGAGGCGACAGCAGTCAGCCCCAGCATTTT. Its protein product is CSGGDSSQPQHF.

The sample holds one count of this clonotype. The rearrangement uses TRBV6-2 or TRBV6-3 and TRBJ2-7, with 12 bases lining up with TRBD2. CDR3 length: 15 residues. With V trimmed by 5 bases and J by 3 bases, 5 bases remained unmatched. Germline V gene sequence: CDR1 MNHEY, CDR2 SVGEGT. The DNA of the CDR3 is TGTGCCAGCAGTCACCGGACTAGCGGGATCTACGAGCAGTACTTC. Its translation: CASSHRTSGIYEQYF.

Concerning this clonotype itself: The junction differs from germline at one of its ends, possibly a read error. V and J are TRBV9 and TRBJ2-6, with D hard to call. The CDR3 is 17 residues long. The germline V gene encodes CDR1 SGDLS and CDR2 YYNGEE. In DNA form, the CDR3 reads TGTGCCAGCACCGTAGGGTTAGATCGCTCTGGGGCCAACGTCCTGACTTTC. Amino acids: CASTVGLDRSGANVLTF.

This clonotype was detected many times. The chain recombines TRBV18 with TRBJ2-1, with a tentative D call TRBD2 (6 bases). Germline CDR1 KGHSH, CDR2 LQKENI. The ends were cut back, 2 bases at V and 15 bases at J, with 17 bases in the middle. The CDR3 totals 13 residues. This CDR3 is CASSPSAGSLLFF. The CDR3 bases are TGTGCCAGCTCACCATCCGCCGGGAGCCTCTTGTTCTTC.

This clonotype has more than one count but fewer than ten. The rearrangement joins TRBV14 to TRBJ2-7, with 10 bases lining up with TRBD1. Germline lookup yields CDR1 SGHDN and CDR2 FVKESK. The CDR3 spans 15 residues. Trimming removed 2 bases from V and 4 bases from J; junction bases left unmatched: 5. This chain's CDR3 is CASSQPGQGEYEQYF. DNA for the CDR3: TGTGCCAGCAGCCAACCCGGACAGGGGGAGTACGAGCAGTACTTC.

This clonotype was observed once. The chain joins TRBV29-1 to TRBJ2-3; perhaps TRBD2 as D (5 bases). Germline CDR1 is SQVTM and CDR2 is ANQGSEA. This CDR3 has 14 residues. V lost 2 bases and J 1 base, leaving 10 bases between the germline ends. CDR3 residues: CSVELRGGTDTQYF. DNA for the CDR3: TGCAGCGTTGAACTTCGGGGTGGCACAGATACGCAGTATTTT.

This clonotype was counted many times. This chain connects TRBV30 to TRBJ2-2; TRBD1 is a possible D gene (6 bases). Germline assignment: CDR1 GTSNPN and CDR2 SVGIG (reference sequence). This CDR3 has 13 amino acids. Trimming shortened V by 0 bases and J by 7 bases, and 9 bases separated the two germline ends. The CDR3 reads CAWSVRGNGELFF. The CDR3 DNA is TGTGCCTGGAGTGTAAGGGGGAACGGGGAGCTGTTTTTT. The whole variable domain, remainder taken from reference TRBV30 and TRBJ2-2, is SQTIHQWPATLVQPVGSPLSLECTVEGTSNPNLYWYRQAAGRGLQLLFYSVGIGQISSEVPQNLSASRPQDRQFILSSKKLLLSDSGFYLCAWSVRGNGELFFGEGSRLTVL.

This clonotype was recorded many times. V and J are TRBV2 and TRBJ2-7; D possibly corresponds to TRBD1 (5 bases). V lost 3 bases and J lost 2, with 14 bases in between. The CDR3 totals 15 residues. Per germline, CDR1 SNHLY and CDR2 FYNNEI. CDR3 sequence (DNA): TGTGCCAGCAGTGATCATCCAGGGCCGACCTACGAGCAGTACTTC. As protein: CASSDHPGPTYEQYF.

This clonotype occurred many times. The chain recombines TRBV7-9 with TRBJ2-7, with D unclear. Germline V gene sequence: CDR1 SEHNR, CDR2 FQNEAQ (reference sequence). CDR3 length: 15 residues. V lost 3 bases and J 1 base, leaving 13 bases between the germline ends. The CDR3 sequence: CASSFALGQSYEQYF. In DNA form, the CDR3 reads TGTGCCAGCAGCTTCGCTTTGGGCCAGTCCTACGAGCAGTACTTC.

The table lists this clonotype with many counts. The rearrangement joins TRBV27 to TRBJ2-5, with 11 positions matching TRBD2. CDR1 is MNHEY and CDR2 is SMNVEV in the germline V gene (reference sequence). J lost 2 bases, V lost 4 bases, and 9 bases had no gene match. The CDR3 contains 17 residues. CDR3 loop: CASSSGLAGTTQETQYF. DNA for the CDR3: TGTGCCAGCAGTTCCGGACTAGCGGGCACTACTCAAGAGACCCAGTACTTC.

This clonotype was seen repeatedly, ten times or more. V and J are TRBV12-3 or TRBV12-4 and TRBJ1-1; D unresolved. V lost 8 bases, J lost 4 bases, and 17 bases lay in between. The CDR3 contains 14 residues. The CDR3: CASELGPSSTEAFF. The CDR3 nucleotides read TGTGCCAGCGAACTCGGGCCCTCGAGCACTGAAGCTTTCTTT.

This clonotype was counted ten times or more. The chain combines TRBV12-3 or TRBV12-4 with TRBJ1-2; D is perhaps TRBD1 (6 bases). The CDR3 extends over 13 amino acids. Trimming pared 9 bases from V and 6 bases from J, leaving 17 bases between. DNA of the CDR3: TGTGCCAGTACGTGGGGGACAACCGATGGCTACACCTTC. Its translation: CASTWGTTDGYTF.

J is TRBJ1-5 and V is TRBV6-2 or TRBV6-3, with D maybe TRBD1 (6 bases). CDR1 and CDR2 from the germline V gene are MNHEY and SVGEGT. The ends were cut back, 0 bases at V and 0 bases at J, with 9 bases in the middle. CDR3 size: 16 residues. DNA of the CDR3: TGTGCCAGCAGTTACTCCCGGACAGTTAGCAATCAGCCCCAGCATTTT. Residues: CASSYSRTVSNQPQHF.

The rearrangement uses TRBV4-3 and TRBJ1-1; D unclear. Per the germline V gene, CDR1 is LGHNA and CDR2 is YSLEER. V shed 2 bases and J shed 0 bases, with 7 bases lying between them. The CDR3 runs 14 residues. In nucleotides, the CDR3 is TGCGCCAGCAGCCAAACCGGGGTGAACACTGAAGCTTTCTTT. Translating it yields CASSQTGVNTEAFF.

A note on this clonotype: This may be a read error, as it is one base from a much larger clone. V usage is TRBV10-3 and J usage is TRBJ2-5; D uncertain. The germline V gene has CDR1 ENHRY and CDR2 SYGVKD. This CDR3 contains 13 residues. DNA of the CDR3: TGTACCATCAGTGATCTGAGCTTTGAGACCCAGTACTTC. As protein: CTISDLSFETQYF.

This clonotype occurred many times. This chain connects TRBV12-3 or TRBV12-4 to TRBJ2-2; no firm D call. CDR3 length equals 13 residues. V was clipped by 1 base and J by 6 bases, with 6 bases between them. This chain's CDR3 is CASSLDQSGELFF. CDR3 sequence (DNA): TGTGCCAGCAGTTTAGATCAATCCGGGGAGCTGTTTTTT.

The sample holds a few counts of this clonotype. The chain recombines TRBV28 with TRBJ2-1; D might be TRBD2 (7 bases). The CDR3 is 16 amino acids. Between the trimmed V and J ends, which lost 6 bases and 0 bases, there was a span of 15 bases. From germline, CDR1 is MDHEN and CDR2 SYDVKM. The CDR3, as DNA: TGTGCCAGCAGCCCGACTAGCAGGGGCTCCTACAATGAGCAGTTCTTC. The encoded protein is CASSPTSRGSYNEQFF. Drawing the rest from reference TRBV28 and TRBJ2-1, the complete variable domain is DVKVTQSSRYLVKRTGEKVFLECVQDMDHENMFWYRQDPGLGLRLIYFSYDVKMKEKGDIPEGYSVSREKKERFSLILESASTNQTSMYLCASSPTSRGSYNEQFFGPGTRLTVL.

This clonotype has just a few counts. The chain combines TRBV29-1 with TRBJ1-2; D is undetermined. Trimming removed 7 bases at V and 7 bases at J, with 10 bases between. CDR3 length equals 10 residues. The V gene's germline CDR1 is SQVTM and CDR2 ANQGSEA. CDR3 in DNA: TGCAGCGCCGAACGCGGTGGCTACACCTTC. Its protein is CSAERGGYTF.

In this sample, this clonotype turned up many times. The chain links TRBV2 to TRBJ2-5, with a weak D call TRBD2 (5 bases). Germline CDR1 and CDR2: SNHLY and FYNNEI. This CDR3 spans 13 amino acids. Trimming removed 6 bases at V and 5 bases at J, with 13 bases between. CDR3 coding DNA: TGTGCCAGCAGGGGAGCGCCTGGCGAGACCCAGTACTTC. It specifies CASRGAPGETQYF.